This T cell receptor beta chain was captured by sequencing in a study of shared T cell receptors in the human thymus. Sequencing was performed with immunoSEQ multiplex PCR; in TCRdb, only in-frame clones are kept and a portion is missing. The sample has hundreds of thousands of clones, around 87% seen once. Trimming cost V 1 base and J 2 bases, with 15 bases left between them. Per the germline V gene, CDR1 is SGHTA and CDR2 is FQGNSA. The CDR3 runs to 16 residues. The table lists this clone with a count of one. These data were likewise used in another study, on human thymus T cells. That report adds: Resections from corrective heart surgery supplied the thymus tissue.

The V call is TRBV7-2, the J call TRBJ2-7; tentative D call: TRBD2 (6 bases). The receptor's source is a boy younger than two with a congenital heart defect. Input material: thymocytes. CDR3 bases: TGTGCCAGCAGCTTAGGGCTCCCTAGCGCTACCTACGAGCAGTACTTC. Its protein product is CASSLGLPSATYEQYF.